This T cell receptor beta chain was recovered during a study of T-cell reconstitution after alpha-beta-depleted transplantation in children. On this clonotype itself: Its antigen is still unknown.

The CDR3 extends over 17 amino acids. Germline V gene lookup returns CDR1 SGHVS and CDR2 FQNEAQ. Trimming at V came to 1 base and at J to 4 bases, leaving 7 bases not matched to a gene. Unique molecular identifiers were incorporated when the TCRbeta library was constructed. Each CDR3 protein gets one entry after TCRdb re-called the PCR reads with MiXCR. The table shows 300,000 to 400,000 distinct CDR3 sequences, with around 15% occurring only once. General study findings and limits: Several hundred expanded graft clones reportedly gave rise to the alpha-beta T cells present about two months after transplant. Newly generated T cells supplied most T-cell counts and diversity one year post-transplant. Some patients' high day-60 TCRbeta diversity was traced to surviving recipient T cells and thymic progenitors.

The input for sequencing was PBMCs, mostly from graft donor cells, taken 360 days after TCRalphabeta/CD19-depleted stem cell transplant. The sequence came from a male patient between 2 and 15 years old who had a stem cell transplant for acute lymphoblastic leukemia, so the T cells may come from the graft donor. The chain combines TRBV7-8 with TRBJ2-3; TRBD2 matches at 11 bases. The CDR3 sequence: CASSLVPSGRRADTQYF. DNA of the CDR3: TGTGCCAGCAGCTTAGTGCCTAGCGGGAGGCGCGCAGATACGCAGTATTTT.